These T cell receptor beta chains were read from a single sample in a study of shared clonotypes between healthy human individuals. Libraries were prepared by immunoSEQ multiplex PCR; TCRdb keeps only in-frame clonotypes and omits some of them. This sample has a few million clones, with more than 85% found just once. Sequenced sample: naive CD4+ T cells from PBMCs. The receptors were gathered from a man aged 18 to 30 in good health. Some clones in this sample may be carry-over from other donors' samples. Both conserved end residues are part of each CDR3. Each record gives: J gene, D gene, clone size, V gene, CDR3 DNA, CDR3 protein. D genes are given only for firm matches. Only part of the rows carry a size: once, few, many, or a class if the clone is expanded.

TRBJ1-2	-	-	TRBV29-1	TGCAGCCCCATGACAGGAAGGTATGGCTACACCTTC	CSPMTGRYGYTF
TRBJ2-2	-	once	TRBV27	TGTGCCAGCAGGGCATTGCGCCCCACCGGGGAGCTGTTTTTT	CASRALRPTGELFF
TRBJ2-3	TRBD2	-	TRBV9	TGTGCCAGCAGCACCGGACTAGCGGGAGAGCCGGGCTACACGCAGTATTTT	CASSTGLAGEPGYTQYF
TRBJ2-3	-	-	TRBV7-3	TGTGCCAGCAGCTTAGTTGGCAGGGCAGATACGCAGTATTTT	CASSLVGRADTQYF
TRBJ2-5	-	-	TRBV18	TGTGCCAGCTCACCACTCCAGGACCAAGAGACCCAGTACTTC	CASSPLQDQETQYF
TRBJ2-7	-	-	TRBV29-1	TGCAGCGGAGGGGCAAGGGGCGAGCAGTACTTC	CSGGARGEQYF
TRBJ1-1	TRBD1	-	TRBV18	TGTGCCAGCTCACCACCAAACAGGGGTAACACTGAAGCTTTCTTT	CASSPPNRGNTEAFF
TRBJ2-5	-	-	TRBV18	TGTGCCAGCTCACCAGTCACATACCAAGAGACCCAGTACTTC	CASSPVTYQETQYF
TRBJ2-7	TRBD2	-	TRBV2	TGTGCCAGCAGTGACGCGAGCGGGAGATTCGAGCAGTACTTC	CASSDASGRFEQYF
TRBJ2-3	TRBD2	-	TRBV4-1	TGCGCCAGCAGCCTGGGAGGGCTAGCGGGAGCTGGAGATACGCAGTATTTT	CASSLGGLAGAGDTQYF
TRBJ1-1	TRBD1	-	TRBV5-1	TGCGCCAGCAGTTCTGGTGGGACAGGGCCCACTGAAGCTTTCTTT	CASSSGGTGPTEAFF
TRBJ2-2	TRBD2	-	TRBV11-1	TGTGCCAGCAGCTGGACTAGCGGCACCGGGGAGCTGTTTTTT	CASSWTSGTGELFF
TRBJ2-5	-	-	TRBV7-3	TGTGCCAGCAGCTCCCTAGGGGGAATCCAAGAGACCCAGTACTTC	CASSSLGGIQETQYF
TRBJ2-7	-	once	TRBV13	TGTGCCAGCAGCTTAGACGTCCGGTCAGGGACCGAGCAGTACTTC	CASSLDVRSGTEQYF
TRBJ2-5	TRBD2	-	TRBV7-2	TGTGCCAGCAGCTTACTGGGACTAGCGTTAGAGACCCAGTACTTC	CASSLLGLALETQYF
TRBJ2-7	TRBD1	-	TRBV7-9	TGTGCCAGCAGCTCGGACAGGGGGTACGAGCAGTACTTC	CASSSDRGYEQYF
TRBJ2-3	-	-	TRBV5-5	TGTGCCAGCAGCTTGGAGGTCGGAAGCACAGATACGCAGTATTTT	CASSLEVGSTDTQYF
TRBJ2-7	TRBD2	-	TRBV19	TGTGCCAGTAGTATAGATCTAGCGGTTAGCTCCTACGAGCAGTACTTC	CASSIDLAVSSYEQYF
TRBJ2-7	-	-	TRBV6-5	TGTGCCAGCAGTTACTCGGCAGGGGTGTACGAGCAGTACTTC	CASSYSAGVYEQYF
TRBJ1-2	-	-	TRBV19	TGTGCCACGAGGAGTCCCCAGGACTATGGCTACACCTTC	CATRSPQDYGYTF
TRBJ2-5	TRBD1	once	TRBV11-2	TGTGCCAGCAGCACCGCGGACAGGGGGCCTGAGACCCAGTACTTC	CASSTADRGPETQYF
TRBJ2-5	-	-	TRBV7-3	TGTGCCAGCAGCTTAAATAGCAGGGCTGCTGGGACCCAGTACTTC	CASSLNSRAAGTQYF
TRBJ2-2	-	-	TRBV7-6	TGTGCCAGCAGGGACATTGCGAACACCGGGGAGCTGTTTTTT	CASRDIANTGELFF